This T cell receptor (beta chain) originates from a study of blood T cell repertoires in COVID-19. Study context: Sample material is recorded as cDNA or gDNA derived from T cells, B-cell-depleted T cells, or PBMCs.

Method: immunoSEQ multiplex PCR; TCRdb's copy keeps in-frame clones and lacks some. The repertoire includes roughly 300,000 clones, 80% to 90% of them detected once, and 7.8% sits in the top ten. To note about this clone: The same CDR3 also results from other DNA sequences found in this sample.

This clonotype was sampled from a woman between 45 and 60 years old who had recovered from COVID-19. The specimen sequenced was peripheral blood.

CDR3 protein: CASSSTANTEAFF. The CDR3 bases are TGTGCCAGCAGTTCGACAGCGAACACTGAAGCTTTCTTT. The chain is built from TRBV6-5 and TRBJ1-1; a possible D gene is TRBD1 (5 bases). The CDR3 consists of 13 residues. Germline CDR1 is MNHEY and CDR2 is SVGAGI. V shed 4 bases and J shed 1 base, with 7 bases lying between them.